This T cell receptor beta chain came from a study of T cells in Graves' hyperthyroidism and ophthalmopathy. This clonotype has a count of ten or more. Between the trimmed V and J ends, which lost 3 bases and 6 bases, there was a span of 9 bases. There are 12 residues in the CDR3. The study excluded patients with uncontrolled infection, other autoimmune disease, pregnancy or lactation. RNA transcripts provided the source from which TCR beta CDR3 regions were amplified. First-round RT-PCR with HTBI primers amplified the TCR CDR3 region. Each CDR3 protein gets one entry after TCRdb re-called the multiplex PCR reads with MiXCR. Altogether around 300,000 distinct CDR3 sequences are present, roughly 13% being singletons, with the ten largest covering 7% to 9%.

Material: blood. The J gene is TRBJ2-7, the V gene TRBV12-3 or TRBV12-4; no definite D call. This receptor was taken from a middle-aged woman with Graves' hyperthyroidism. The DNA of the CDR3 is TGTGCCAGCAGTTTGGGGTGGGGCGAGCAGTACGTC. It encodes CASSLGWGEQYV.